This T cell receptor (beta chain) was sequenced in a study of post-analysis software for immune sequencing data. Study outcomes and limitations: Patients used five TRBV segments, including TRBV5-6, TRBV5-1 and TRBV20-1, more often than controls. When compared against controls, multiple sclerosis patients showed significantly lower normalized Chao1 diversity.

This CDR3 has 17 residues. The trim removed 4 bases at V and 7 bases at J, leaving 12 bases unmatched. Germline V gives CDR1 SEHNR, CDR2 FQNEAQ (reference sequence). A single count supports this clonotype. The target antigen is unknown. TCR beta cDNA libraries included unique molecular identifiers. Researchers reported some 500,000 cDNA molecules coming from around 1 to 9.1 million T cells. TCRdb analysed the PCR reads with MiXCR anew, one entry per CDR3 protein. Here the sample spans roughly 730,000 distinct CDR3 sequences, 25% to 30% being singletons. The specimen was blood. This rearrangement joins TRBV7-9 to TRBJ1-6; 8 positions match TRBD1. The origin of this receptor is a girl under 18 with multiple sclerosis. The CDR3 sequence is CASSSGGQGARNSPLHF. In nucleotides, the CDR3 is TGTGCCAGCAGCTCAGGGGGGCAGGGGGCTCGCAATTCACCCCTCCACTTT. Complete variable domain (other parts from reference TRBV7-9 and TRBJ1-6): DTGVSQNPRHKITKRGQNVTFRCDPISEHNRLYWYRQTLGQGPEFLTYFQNEAQLEKSRLLSDRFSAERPKGSFSTLEIQRTEQGDSAMYLCASSSGGQGARNSPLHFGNGTRLTVT.